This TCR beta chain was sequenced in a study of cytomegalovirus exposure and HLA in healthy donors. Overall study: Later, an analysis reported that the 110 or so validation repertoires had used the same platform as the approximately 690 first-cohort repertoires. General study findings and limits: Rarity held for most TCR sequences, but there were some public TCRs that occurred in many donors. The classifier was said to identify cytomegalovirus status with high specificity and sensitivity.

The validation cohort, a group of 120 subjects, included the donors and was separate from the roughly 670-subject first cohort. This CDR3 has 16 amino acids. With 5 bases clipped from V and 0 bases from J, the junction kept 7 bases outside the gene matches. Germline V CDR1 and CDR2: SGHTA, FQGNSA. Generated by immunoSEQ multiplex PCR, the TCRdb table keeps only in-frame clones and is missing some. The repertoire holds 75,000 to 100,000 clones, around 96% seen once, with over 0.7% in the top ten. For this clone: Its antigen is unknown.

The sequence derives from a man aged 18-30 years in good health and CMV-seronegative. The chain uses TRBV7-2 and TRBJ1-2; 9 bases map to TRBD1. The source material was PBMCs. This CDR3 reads CASSLQQGASNYGYTF. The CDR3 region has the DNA TGTGCCAGCAGCCTCCAACAGGGGGCTTCTAACTATGGCTACACCTTC.